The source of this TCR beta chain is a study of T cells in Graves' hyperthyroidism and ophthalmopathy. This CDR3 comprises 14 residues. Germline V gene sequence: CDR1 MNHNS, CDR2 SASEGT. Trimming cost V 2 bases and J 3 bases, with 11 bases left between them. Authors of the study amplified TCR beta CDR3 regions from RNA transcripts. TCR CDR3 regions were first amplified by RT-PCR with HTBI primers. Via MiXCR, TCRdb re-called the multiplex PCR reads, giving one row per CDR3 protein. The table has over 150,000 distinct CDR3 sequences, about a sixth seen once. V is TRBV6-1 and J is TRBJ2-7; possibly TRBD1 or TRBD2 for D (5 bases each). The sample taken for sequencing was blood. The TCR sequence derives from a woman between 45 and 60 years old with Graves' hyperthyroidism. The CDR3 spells CASSERVGVYEQYF. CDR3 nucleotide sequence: TGTGCCAGCAGTGAACGGGTGGGGGTCTACGAGCAGTACTTC.